The 8 T cell receptor beta chains given below trace back to one sample, sequenced in a study of OX40 agonist ivuxolimab in advanced cancers. Measured with immunoSEQ multiplex PCR; TCRdb has only the in-frame clones, and not every one. The sample has about 40,000 clones; around nine tenths are singletons. The sample in question was CD4+ or CD8+ T cells sorted from blood, obtained in a trial of the OX40 agonist ivuxolimab. Every receptor here comes from an adult with an advanced solid tumor such as melanoma, head and neck, liver or kidney cancer.

V usage is TRBV9 and J usage is TRBJ2-7, with 7 bases aligning to TRBD2. V was pared by 2 bases and J by 0 bases, with 5 bases of the junction left unmatched. The CDR3 consists of 15 residues. The V gene's germline CDR1 is SGDLS and CDR2 YYNGEE. The CDR3 DNA reads TGTGCCAGCAGCGTCAGCGGGACGGCCTCCTACGAGCAGTACTTC. It is translated as CASSVSGTASYEQYF. The full variable domain, rest sourced from reference TRBV9 and TRBJ2-7, is DSGVTQTPKHLITATGQRVTLRCSPRSGDLSVYWYQQSLDQGLQFLIQYYNGEERAKGNILERFSAQQFPDLHSELNLSSLELGDSALYFCASSVSGTASYEQYFGPGTRLTVT.

V gene TRBV4-2 combines with J gene TRBJ2-3; 9 bases map to TRBD2. J gave up 5 bases and V 1 base, and 4 bases lay outside the gene matches. The V gene's germline CDR1 is LGHNA and CDR2 YNFKEQ. This CDR3 region has 15 residues. The CDR3 protein is CASSQVGGGEDTQYF. The CDR3 coding sequence is TGTGCCAGCAGCCAAGTCGGCGGGGGGGAAGATACGCAGTATTTT.

The count of this clone is one. The chain joins TRBV14 to TRBJ2-1, with TRBD1 as a possible D gene (5 bases). This CDR3 is built from 16 residues. Trimming pared 4 bases from V and 5 bases from J, leaving 18 bases between. CDR1 and CDR2 from the germline V gene are SGHDN and FVKESK. Here the CDR3 reads CASSLYTGDSHNEQFF. DNA for the CDR3: TGTGCCAGCAGCCTATATACCGGTGACAGCCACAATGAGCAGTTCTTC. Looking up the rest from reference TRBV14 and TRBJ2-1 gives the full variable domain: EAGVTQFPSHSVIEKGQTVTLRCDPISGHDNLYWYRRVMGKEIKFLLHFVKESKQDESGMPNNRFLAERTGGTYSTLKVQPAELEDSGVYFCASSLYTGDSHNEQFFGPGTRLTVL.

This sequence joins TRBV6-6 and TRBJ1-6, with 9 bases lining up with TRBD1. This CDR3 contains 15 residues. Germline V lookup: CDR1 MNHNY, CDR2 SVGAGI (reference sequence). The J segment lost 7 bases and the V segment lost 2 bases, leaving 3 bases of the junction unmatched. The DNA for the CDR3 is TGTGCCAGCAGTTACGGGACAGGGCTGAATTCACCCCTCCACTTT. Encoded protein: CASSYGTGLNSPLHF.

J is TRBJ1-5 and V is TRBV2; D perhaps matches TRBD1 (6 bases). CDR3 length equals 13 residues. Germline assignment: CDR1 SNHLY and CDR2 FYNNEI. V was shortened by 8 bases and J by 6 bases, with 14 bases between the two germline ends. The CDR3 nucleotides read TGTGCCAGCGGATCGGGGGGCGGTCAGCCCCAGCATTTT. Translation gives CASGSGGGQPQHF.

This sequence joins TRBV11-3 and TRBJ1-1, with a weak D call TRBD1 (5 bases). The length of the CDR3 is 13 residues. Germline V gives CDR1 SGHNT, CDR2 YENEEA. V was shortened by 4 bases and J by 1 base, with 7 bases between the two germline ends. The CDR3 loop reads CASSWGSNTEAFF. The DNA for the CDR3 is TGTGCCAGCAGCTGGGGGTCGAACACTGAAGCTTTCTTT.

This clone was observed once. The genes are TRBV21-1 and TRBJ2-5; TRBD1, as called in the table, went unchecked against the DNA. TRBV21-1 is annotated as a pseudogene. This CDR3 contains 17 residues. The CDR3 DNA reads as TGTGCCAGCAGCAAGGCCCCCTTGGACAGGGCACAAGAGACCCAGTACTTC. Its protein product is CASSKAPLDRAQETQYF.

V usage is TRBV6-5 and J usage is TRBJ1-2; no reliable D call. Germline V lookup: CDR1 MNHEY, CDR2 SVGAGI. The V end was cut by 2 bases, the J end by 4 bases, with 5 bases between. The length of the CDR3 is 12 residues. For the CDR3, the DNA is TGTGCCAGCAGTTACGACGGCTATGGCTACACCTTC. It encodes CASSYDGYGYTF.